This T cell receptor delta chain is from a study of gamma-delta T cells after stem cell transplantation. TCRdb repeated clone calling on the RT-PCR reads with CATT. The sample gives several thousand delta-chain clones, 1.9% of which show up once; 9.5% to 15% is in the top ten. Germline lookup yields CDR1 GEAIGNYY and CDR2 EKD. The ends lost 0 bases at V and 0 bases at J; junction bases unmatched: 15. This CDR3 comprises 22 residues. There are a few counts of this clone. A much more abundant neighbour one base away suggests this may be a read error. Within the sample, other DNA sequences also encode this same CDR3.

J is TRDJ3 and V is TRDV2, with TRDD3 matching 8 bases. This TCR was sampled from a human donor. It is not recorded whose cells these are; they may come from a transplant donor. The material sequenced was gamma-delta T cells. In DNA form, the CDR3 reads TGTGCCTGTGACACCTTAGAGGTCCTGGGGGACAGAAGCTCCTGGGACACCCGACAGATGTTTTTC. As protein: CACDTLEVLGDRSSWDTRQMFF.